The 29 T cell receptor beta chains reported below all come from one sample, sequenced in a study of cytomegalovirus exposure and HLA in healthy donors. 13 Jbeta primers and 60 Vbeta primers were used for the PCR. Only in-frame clones appear in the TCRdb table, and some are missing; sequencing was by immunoSEQ multiplex PCR. In all, the sample yields more than 65,000 clones. Sequencing was done on a sample of PBMCs. These receptors came from a man aged 35 to 55 in good health and CMV-seronegative.

The chain joins TRBV9 to TRBJ1-2, with D uncertain. The V end lost 0 bases, the J end lost 7 bases, and 16 bases lay between the germline ends. The CDR3 length is 15 residues. Per the germline V gene, CDR1 is SGDLS and CDR2 is YYNGEE. CDR3 DNA: TGTGCCAGCAGCGTAGATGTGGAGGGCTTAGGTGGCTACACCTTC. This encodes CASSVDVEGLGGYTF.

The chain is built from TRBV19 and TRBJ1-1, with TRBD1 as a possible D gene (5 bases). This CDR3 spans 14 amino acids. The V end lost 2 bases, the J end lost 4 bases, and 11 bases lay between the germline ends. The germline gives CDR1 LNHDA, CDR2 SQIVND (reference sequence). The CDR3: CASSILGAGTEAFF. DNA of the CDR3: TGTGCCAGTAGTATACTAGGGGCTGGCACTGAAGCTTTCTTT.

The chain carries TRBV30 and TRBJ1-6; D gene ambiguous. V was pared by 5 bases and J by 12 bases, with 17 bases between. This CDR3 has 13 amino acids. Germline V gene lookup returns CDR1 GTSNPN and CDR2 SVGIG (reference sequence). The CDR3 spells CAWAHKTPKPLHF. DNA for the CDR3: TGTGCCTGGGCACATAAGACACCTAAACCCCTCCACTTT. The complete variable domain, with remaining parts taken from reference TRBV30 and TRBJ1-6, reads SQTIHQWPATLVQPVGSPLSLECTVEGTSNPNLYWYRQAAGRGLQLLFYSVGIGQISSEVPQNLSASRPQDRQFILSSKKLLLSDSGFYLCAWAHKTPKPLHFGNGTRLTVT.

V usage is TRBV27 and J usage is TRBJ2-2; 7 nucleotides agree with TRBD1. J gave up 3 bases and V 3 bases, and 4 bases lay outside the gene matches. The CDR3 is 15 amino acids. CDR1 is MNHEY and CDR2 is SMNVEV in the germline V gene (reference sequence). The CDR3, as DNA: TGTGCCAGCAGTTTTAGTACAGGGGACACCGGGGAGCTGTTTTTT. Translation gives CASSFSTGDTGELFF.

As regards this clone: The same CDR3 is also encoded by other DNA sequences in this sample. The chain couples TRBV30 to TRBJ2-1, with D tentatively TRBD1 (6 bases). Germline CDR1 reads GTSNPN; CDR2 reads SVGIG (reference sequence). V dropped 4 bases and J dropped 6 bases, with 7 bases sitting between them. This CDR3 is built from 11 residues. The CDR3 nucleotides read TGTGCCTGGACCAGGGGCAATGAGCAGTTCTTC. This codes for CAWTRGNEQFF.

The gene calls are TRBV12-5 and TRBJ1-5, with D hard to call. Trimming took 1 base from V and 9 from J, leaving 10 bases between them. Germline V CDR1 and CDR2: LGHNT, FRNRAP. The CDR3 runs to 13 residues. CDR3: CASGLDRYGPQHF. The CDR3 DNA is TGTGCTAGTGGTTTGGACCGCTATGGGCCCCAGCATTTT.

The chain combines TRBV9 with TRBJ2-3, with TRBD1 identical over 7 bases. Germline CDR1 reads SGDLS; CDR2 reads YYNGEE. This CDR3 is built from 15 residues. After removal of 2 bases from V and 1 base from J, the junction contained 4 bases not matched to a gene. CDR3 DNA: TGTGCCAGCAGCGTCCAACAGGGGCGCACAGATACGCAGTATTTT. As protein: CASSVQQGRTDTQYF.

The CDR3 region is CASSSRTSGGARNIQYF. The CDR3 DNA reads as TGTGCCAGCAGCTCCCGGACTAGCGGGGGGGCGCGAAACATTCAGTACTTC. The chain joins TRBV7-2 to TRBJ2-4; 15 bases map to TRBD2. This CDR3 has 17 residues. CDR1 and CDR2 (germline): SGHTA, FQGNSA. With V trimmed by 4 bases and J by 6 bases, 7 bases remained unmatched. Full variable domain (outside the CDR3, taken from reference TRBV7-2 and TRBJ2-4): GAGVSQSPSNKVTEKGKDVELRCDPISGHTALYWYRQSLGQGLEFLIYFQGNSAPDKSGLPSDRFSAERTGGSVSTLTIQRTQQEDSAVYLCASSSRTSGGARNIQYFGAGTRLSVL.

This chain links TRBV19 with TRBJ1-3; 9 bases are a match to TRBD1. This CDR3 is 22 amino acids long. The trim removed 3 bases at V and 0 bases at J, leaving 21 bases unmatched. Germline CDR1 LNHDA, CDR2 SQIVND (reference sequence). The CDR3 spells CASSIRLQMDRGRMYSGNTIYF. The CDR3 region has the DNA TGTGCCAGTAGTATCCGCCTCCAAATGGACAGGGGACGCATGTACTCTGGAAACACCATATATTTT.

This chain joins TRBV7-8 and TRBJ1-4, with a weak D call TRBD1 (6 bases). V gave up 4 bases and J gave up 2 bases, with 8 bases separating them. Germline assignment: CDR1 SGHVS and CDR2 FQNEAQ. The CDR3 covers 14 residues. This CDR3 is CASSSGVTNEKLFF. The CDR3 DNA reads as TGTGCCAGCAGCTCAGGGGTCACTAATGAAAAACTGTTTTTT.

V gene TRBV9 combines with J gene TRBJ1-1, with unresolved D. The CDR3 loop spans 10 amino acids. V was trimmed by 8 bases and J by 1 base, leaving 3 bases between them. Germline-derived CDR1 and CDR2 are SGDLS and YYNGEE. This chain's CDR3 is CARRNTEAFF. In DNA, the CDR3 is TGTGCCAGGAGGAACACTGAAGCTTTCTTT.

This sequence joins TRBV19 and TRBJ1-2; TRBD1 agrees at 7 bases. Germline CDR1 is LNHDA and CDR2 is SQIVND (reference sequence). The CDR3 is 13 amino acids. J lost 7 bases, V lost 10 bases, and 12 bases had no gene match. CDR3 region: CATGDREGGGYTF. The CDR3 region has the DNA TGTGCCACCGGTGACAGGGAAGGTGGTGGCTACACCTTC.

The J gene is TRBJ1-2, the V gene TRBV5-1; D call uncertain. CDR3 length equals 12 residues. Germline values: CDR1 SGHRS, CDR2 YFSETQ. Deletions cut 0 bases from V and 8 bases from J, with 8 bases between. CDR3 DNA sequence: TGCGCCAGCAGCTTGGAAGCTAGCGGCTACACCTTC. Residues: CASSLEASGYTF.

The chain joins TRBV21-1 to TRBJ2-5; TRBD2, the table's D call, was not compared with the DNA. TRBV21-1 has pseudogene status. The CDR3 totals 13 residues. This CDR3 is CASSNLAKETQYF. The DNA of the CDR3 is TGTGCCAGCAGCAATCTAGCGAAAGAGACCCAGTACTTC.

The rearrangement uses TRBV18 and TRBJ2-7; 13 positions match TRBD2. CDR3 length: 17 residues. Losses at the gene ends were 3 bases for V and 5 bases for J; bases not matched to a gene: 10. Germline-derived CDR1 and CDR2 are KGHSH and LQKENI. The CDR3, as DNA: TGTGCCAGCTCACCTATGACTAGCGGGGGGATGTTGCACGAGCAGTACTTC. Protein: CASSPMTSGGMLHEQYF. The complete variable domain, with remaining parts taken from reference TRBV18 and TRBJ2-7, reads NAGVMQNPRHLVRRRGQEARLRCSPMKGHSHVYWYRQLPEEGLKFMVYLQKENIIDESGMPKERFSAEFPKEGPSILRIQQVVRGDSAAYFCASSPMTSGGMLHEQYFGPGTRLTVT.

The chain couples TRBV6-5 to TRBJ1-6; D call uncertain. This CDR3 has 15 residues. Trimming pared 3 bases from V and 10 bases from J, leaving 16 bases between. Germline CDR1 MNHEY, CDR2 SVGAGI. DNA of the CDR3: TGTGCCAGCAGTTATTTCCCGACACTGATATCACCCCTCCACTTT. It codes for CASSYFPTLISPLHF.

This chain uses TRBV4-1 with TRBJ1-4; maybe TRBD1 (5 bases). V lost 1 base, J lost 7 bases, and 22 bases lay in between. This CDR3 spans 18 amino acids. From germline, CDR1 is MGHRA and CDR2 YSYEKL. The CDR3 protein is CASSQVRGSSRRVEKLFF. The CDR3 nucleotides are TGCGCCAGCAGCCAAGTAAGGGGATCAAGCAGGCGTGTTGAAAAACTGTTTTTT.

This rearrangement joins TRBV7-9 to TRBJ1-1; the match to TRBD1 covers 9 bases. The V and J ends lost 3 bases and 4 bases, in that order; junction bases with no gene match: 0. The CDR3 sequence is 13 residues long. From germline, CDR1 is SEHNR and CDR2 FQNEAQ (reference sequence). Here the CDR3 reads CASSLGQGTEAFF. For the CDR3, the DNA is TGTGCCAGCAGCTTGGGACAGGGCACTGAAGCTTTCTTT.

The chain has TRBV11-2 and TRBJ2-3, with TRBD2 matching over 10 bases. This CDR3 has 15 amino acids. With V trimmed by 2 bases and J by 4 bases, 3 bases remained unmatched. Per germline, CDR1 SGHAT and CDR2 FQNNGV. CDR3 coding DNA: TGTGCCAGCAGCTTAAGAGCGGGGGGGTCAGATACGCAGTATTTT. It translates to CASSLRAGGSDTQYF.

J is TRBJ2-3 and V is TRBV5-1; maybe TRBD2 (5 bases). With 4 bases removed from V and 0 bases from J, the gap between germline ends came to 12 bases. The germline V gene encodes CDR1 SGHRS and CDR2 YFSETQ. This CDR3 is built from 15 residues. In nucleotides, the CDR3 is TGCGCCAGCAGCCCCGGACGGGAAAGCACAGATACGCAGTATTTT. Its protein is CASSPGRESTDTQYF.

This sequence joins TRBV29-1 and TRBJ1-1; the D gene is possibly TRBD1 (6 bases). The CDR3 has 12 amino acids. Germline CDR1 SQVTM, CDR2 ANQGSEA. Trimming took 5 bases from V and 8 from J, leaving 15 bases between them. The CDR3 here is CSVQRGGGEAFF. As DNA, the CDR3 is TGCAGCGTTCAAAGGGGGGGAGGGGAAGCTTTCTTT.

The rearrangement uses TRBV2 and TRBJ2-2, with TRBD2 matching 9 bases. This CDR3 is built from 15 residues. Germline V gene data show CDR1 as SNHLY and CDR2 as FYNNEI. V was pared by 6 bases and J by 0 bases, with 2 bases of the junction left unmatched. The DNA of the CDR3 is TGTGCCAGCAGCCGCGGGGGGGCGAACACCGGGGAGCTGTTTTTT. Its protein is CASSRGGANTGELFF.

The chain uses TRBV7-2 and TRBJ1-2; TRBD1 matches at 10 bases. Germline-derived CDR1 and CDR2 are SGHTA and FQGNSA. This CDR3 is 15 amino acids long. The trim removed 1 base at V and 6 bases at J, leaving 5 bases unmatched. The CDR3 sequence is CASSLERTGGNGYTF. The CDR3 nucleotides are TGTGCCAGCAGCTTAGAGAGGACAGGGGGGAATGGCTACACCTTC.

The chain combines TRBV29-1 with TRBJ1-1; D is uncertain. The CDR3 has 12 residues. V was trimmed by 3 bases and J by 6 bases, leaving 11 bases between them. CDR1 SQVTM and CDR2 ANQGSEA come from the germline V gene. The CDR3 DNA is TGCAGCGTTGATTCGAGTATAGCTGAAGCTTTCTTT. This codes for CSVDSSIAEAFF. The full variable domain, rest sourced from reference TRBV29-1 and TRBJ1-1, is SAVISQKPSRDICQRGTSLTIQCQVDSQVTMMFWYRQQPGQSLTLIATANQGSEATYESGFVIDKFPISRPNLTFSTLTVSNMSPEDSSIYLCSVDSSIAEAFFGQGTRLTVV.

V usage is TRBV7-9 and J usage is TRBJ2-5; 11 bases are a match to TRBD2. The germline CDR1 and CDR2 sequences are SEHNR and FQNEAQ (reference sequence). This CDR3 is built from 16 residues. The V segment lost 0 bases and the J segment 4 bases; nucleotides outside the gene matches: 4. CDR3 sequence reads: CASSLASGGAGETQYF. The CDR3 DNA sequence: TGTGCCAGCAGCTTAGCTAGCGGGGGGGCCGGAGAGACCCAGTACTTC.

V gene TRBV29-1 combines with J gene TRBJ1-1; 10 bases align to TRBD1. CDR3 size: 13 residues. V dropped 6 bases and J dropped 5; count of bases not matched to a gene: 6. The germline gives CDR1 SQVTM, CDR2 ANQGSEA. CDR3 bases: TGCAGCGTGAGGGACAGGGGAGGGACTGAAGCTTTCTTT. Its translation: CSVRDRGGTEAFF.

The chain has TRBV2 and TRBJ1-6, with D uncertain. Trimming removed 2 bases at V and 8 bases at J, with 7 bases between. Germline CDR1 and CDR2: SNHLY and FYNNEI. The CDR3 contains 13 residues. The CDR3 sequence: CASSENNHSPLHF. In nucleotides, the CDR3 is TGTGCCAGCAGTGAAAATAATCATTCACCCCTCCACTTT.

The rearrangement links TRBV4-2 to TRBJ2-3, with TRBD2 identical over 9 bases. CDR3 length: 17 amino acids. V shed 0 bases, J shed 9 bases, and the junction held 13 bases outside the gene matches. Germline lookup yields CDR1 LGHNA and CDR2 YNFKEQ. The CDR3 loop reads CASSQEKGSSGDITQYF. DNA for the CDR3: TGTGCCAGCAGCCAAGAAAAGGGGTCTAGCGGGGACATAACGCAGTATTTT.

The chain recombines TRBV10-3 with TRBJ1-5, with no clear D. The V gene's germline CDR1 is ENHRY and CDR2 SYGVKD. V lost 0 bases and J 5 bases, leaving 8 bases between the germline ends. This CDR3 contains 14 residues. CDR3 sequence (DNA): TGTGCCATCAGTGAGTCGGTTGCGGATCAGCCCCAGCATTTT. Protein sequence: CAISESVADQPQHF.